This TCR beta chain was profiled in a study of blood T cell repertoires in COVID-19. For the study at large: Sites in the United States, Italy and Spain provided acute and convalescent COVID-19 samples. The cDNA or gDNA used as material had been derived from T cells, B-cell-depleted T cells, or PBMCs.

The repertoire was sequenced with immunoSEQ multiplex PCR; TCRdb's copy has only in-frame clones and lacks some. This table holds about 180,000 clones, roughly 80% found once. The germline CDR1 and CDR2 sequences are KGHSH and LQKENI. The CDR3 spans 14 residues. V trimming: 6 bases; J trimming: 3 bases; junction bases outside the gene matches: 2. The chain recombines TRBV18 with TRBJ2-7, with 13 bases fitting TRBD2. The receptor comes from a woman in her seventies with acute or convalescent COVID-19. Source material: peripheral blood. The CDR3 nucleotides read TGTGCCAGCTCCCGGACTAGCGGGGGCTACGAGCAGTACTTC. Protein sequence: CASSRTSGGYEQYF.